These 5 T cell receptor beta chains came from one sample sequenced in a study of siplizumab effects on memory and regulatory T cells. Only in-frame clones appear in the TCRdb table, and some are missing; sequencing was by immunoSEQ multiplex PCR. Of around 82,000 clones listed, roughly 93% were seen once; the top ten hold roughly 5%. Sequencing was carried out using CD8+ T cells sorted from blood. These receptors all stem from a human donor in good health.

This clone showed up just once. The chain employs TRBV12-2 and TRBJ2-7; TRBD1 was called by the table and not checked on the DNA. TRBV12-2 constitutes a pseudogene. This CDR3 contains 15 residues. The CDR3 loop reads CASRFGDRARYEQYF. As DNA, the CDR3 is TGTGCAAGTCGCTTCGGGGACAGGGCACGGTACGAGCAGTACTTC.

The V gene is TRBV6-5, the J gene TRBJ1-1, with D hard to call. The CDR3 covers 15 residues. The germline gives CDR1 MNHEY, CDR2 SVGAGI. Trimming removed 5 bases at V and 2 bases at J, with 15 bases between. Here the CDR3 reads CASSISNGGNTEAFF. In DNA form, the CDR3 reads TGTGCCAGCAGTATAAGTAATGGCGGAAACACTGAAGCTTTCTTT.

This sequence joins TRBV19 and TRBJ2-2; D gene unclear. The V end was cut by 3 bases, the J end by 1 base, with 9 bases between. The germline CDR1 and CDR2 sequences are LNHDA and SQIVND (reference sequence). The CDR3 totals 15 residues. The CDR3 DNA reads TGTGCCAGTAGTATCTGGAGTATGAACACCGGGGAGCTGTTTTTT. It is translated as CASSIWSMNTGELFF.

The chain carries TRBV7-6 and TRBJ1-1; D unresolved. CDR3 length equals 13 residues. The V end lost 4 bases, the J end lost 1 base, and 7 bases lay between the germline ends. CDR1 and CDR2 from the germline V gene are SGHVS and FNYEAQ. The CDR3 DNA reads TGTGCCAGCAGCTCAGAACCGAACACTGAAGCTTTCTTT. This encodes CASSSEPNTEAFF.

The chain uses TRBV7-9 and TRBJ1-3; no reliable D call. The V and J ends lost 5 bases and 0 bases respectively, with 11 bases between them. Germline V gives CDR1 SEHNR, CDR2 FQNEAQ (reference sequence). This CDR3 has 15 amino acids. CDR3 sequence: CASSHTQSSGNTIYF. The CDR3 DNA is TGTGCCAGCAGCCACACTCAGAGCTCTGGAAACACCATATATTTT.